The 7 T cell receptor beta chains below all came from one sample that was sequenced in a study of T cells in Graves' hyperthyroidism and ophthalmopathy. RNA transcripts provided the source from which TCR beta CDR3 regions were amplified. The HTBI primer set served for first-round RT-PCR of the TCR CDR3. One entry per CDR3 protein, called by TCRdb with MiXCR from the multiplex PCR reads. The profile covers 450,000 to 700,000 distinct CDR3 sequences, with around 45% appearing a single time and about 20% taken by the ten largest. Sequencing input: peripheral blood or thyroid tissue (not recorded which). The receptors were sampled from an adult woman with Graves' disease, either hyperthyroidism or ophthalmopathy (not recorded which).

In its sample, this clonotype was seen many times. This chain joins TRBV9 and TRBJ1-1; TRBD1 is a possible D gene (5 bases). Trimming removed 4 bases at V and 2 bases at J, with 12 bases between. Germline assignment: CDR1 SGDLS and CDR2 YYNGEE. This CDR3 has 14 residues. The CDR3 protein is CASSMRGVNTEAFF. As DNA, the CDR3 is TGTGCCAGCAGCATGCGGGGGGTAAACACTGAAGCTTTCTTT.

J is TRBJ1-1 and V is TRBV2, with D possibly TRBD1 on 6 matching bases. The V and J ends lost 0 bases and 4 bases respectively, with 12 bases between them. The germline CDR1 and CDR2 sequences are SNHLY and FYNNEI. The CDR3 is 15 residues long. Here the CDR3 reads CASSEARGGVTEAFF. The DNA for the CDR3 is TGTGCCAGCAGTGAAGCGCGAGGGGGGGTCACTGAAGCTTTCTTT.

The chain is built from TRBV7-9 and TRBJ1-2, with D unresolved. Germline CDR1 reads SEHNR; CDR2 reads FQNEAQ (reference sequence). The CDR3 extends over 11 amino acids. This CDR3 reads CVRWIVYGYTF. CDR3 coding DNA: TGTGTGCGCTGGATCGTCTATGGCTACACCTTC.

This clonotype has ten or more counts. The rearrangement joins TRBV7-9 to TRBJ1-5; 8 bases align to TRBD1. Germline CDR1 is SEHNR and CDR2 is FQNEAQ (reference sequence). The CDR3 totals 13 residues. Trimming took 5 bases from V and 7 from J; bases not matched to a gene: 4. CDR3 DNA: TGTGCCAGCAGCCAGGGGGCAGGACAGCCCCAGCATTTT. Translating it yields CASSQGAGQPQHF.

This clonotype was detected only a few times. The genes are TRBV2 and TRBJ2-2; D call uncertain. CDR3 length equals 15 residues. The ends were cut back, 5 bases at V and 3 bases at J, with 13 bases in the middle. CDR1 and CDR2 (germline): SNHLY, FYNNEI. The CDR3 region has the DNA TGTGCCAGCAGTTTGAACGGTTGGGACACCGGGGAGCTGTTTTTT. This sequence encodes CASSLNGWDTGELFF.

This clonotype was counted ten times or more. This chain connects TRBV6-6 to TRBJ1-4; weak D call: TRBD1 (5 bases). The germline V gene encodes CDR1 MNHNY and CDR2 SVGAGI (reference sequence). The CDR3 has 15 amino acids. V dropped 7 bases and J dropped 8 bases, with 20 bases sitting between them. CDR3 residues: CASNGGRFGGEKLFF. The CDR3 DNA is TGTGCCAGCAATGGGGGACGTTTCGGCGGGGAAAAACTGTTTTTT.

The J gene is TRBJ1-6, the V gene TRBV15; D is perhaps TRBD1 (6 bases). CDR1 and CDR2 from the germline V gene are LNHNV and YYDKDF (reference sequence). Trimming shortened V by 3 bases and J by 7 bases, and 13 bases separated the two germline ends. The CDR3 consists of 15 residues. In DNA form, the CDR3 reads TGTGCCACCAGCAGCCAACTACAGGGCAATTCACCCCTCCACTTT. It translates to CATSSQLQGNSPLHF.